This entry concerns a single T cell receptor (beta chain). These data originate in a study of blood T cell repertoires in COVID-19. Only in-frame clones appear in the TCRdb table, and some are missing; sequencing was by immunoSEQ multiplex PCR. The sample lists fewer than 300,000 clones, roughly 80% occurring once. This sequence was found in a human donor with COVID-19, enrolled during active disease. The donor label of this sample is uncertain. Sequencing was carried out using peripheral blood.

The CDR3 DNA reads TGTGCCAGCAGCGGCCCCACTAGCGGTTACAATGAGCAGTTCTTC. As protein: CASSGPTSGYNEQFF. This chain links TRBV7-9 with TRBJ2-1; 8 bases fit TRBD2. CDR3 size: 15 residues. V gave up 5 bases and J gave up 4 bases; unmatched junction bases: 7. The germline gives CDR1 SEHNR, CDR2 FQNEAQ (reference sequence).